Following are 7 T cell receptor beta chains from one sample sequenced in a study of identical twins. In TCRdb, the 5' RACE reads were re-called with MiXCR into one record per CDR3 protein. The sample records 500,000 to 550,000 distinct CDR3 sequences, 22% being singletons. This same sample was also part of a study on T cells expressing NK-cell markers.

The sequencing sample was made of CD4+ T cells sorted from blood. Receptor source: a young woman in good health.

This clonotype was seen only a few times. The CDR3 DNA reads TGTGCCATCGCCGGGACAGGGGACCCTAACACTGAAGCTTTCTTT. This codes for CAIAGTGDPNTEAFF. This chain links TRBV10-3 with TRBJ1-1; 10 bases map to TRBD1. Germline V gives CDR1 ENHRY, CDR2 SYGVKD. V trimming: 8 bases; J trimming: 2 bases; junction bases outside the gene matches: 8. The CDR3 spans 15 residues.

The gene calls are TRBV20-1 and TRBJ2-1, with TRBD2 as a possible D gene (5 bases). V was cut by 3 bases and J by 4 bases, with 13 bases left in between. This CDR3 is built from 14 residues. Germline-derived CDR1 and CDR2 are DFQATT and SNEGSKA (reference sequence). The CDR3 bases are TGCAGTGCTAGTACCGGACTCACGTACAATGAGCAGTTCTTC. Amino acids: CSASTGLTYNEQFF.

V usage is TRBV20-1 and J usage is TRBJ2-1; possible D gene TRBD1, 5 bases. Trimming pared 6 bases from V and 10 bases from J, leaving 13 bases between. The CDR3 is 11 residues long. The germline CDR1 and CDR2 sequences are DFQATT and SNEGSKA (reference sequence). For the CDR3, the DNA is TGCAGTGCAGCAGGGTTTTGGGAGCAGTTCTTC. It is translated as CSAAGFWEQFF.

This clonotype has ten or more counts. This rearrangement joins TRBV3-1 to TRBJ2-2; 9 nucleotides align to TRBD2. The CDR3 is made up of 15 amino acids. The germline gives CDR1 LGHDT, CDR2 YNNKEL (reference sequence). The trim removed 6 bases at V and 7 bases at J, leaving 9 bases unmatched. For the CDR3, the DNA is TGTGCCAGCAGACGACTAGCGGAAGCGCGCGGGGAGCTGTTTTTT. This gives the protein CASRRLAEARGELFF. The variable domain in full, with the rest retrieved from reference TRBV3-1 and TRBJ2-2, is DTAVSQTPKYLVTQMGNDKSIKCEQNLGHDTMYWYKQDSKKFLKIMFSYNNKELIINETVPNRFSPKSPDKAHLNLHINSLELGDSAVYFCASRRLAEARGELFFGEGSRLTVL.

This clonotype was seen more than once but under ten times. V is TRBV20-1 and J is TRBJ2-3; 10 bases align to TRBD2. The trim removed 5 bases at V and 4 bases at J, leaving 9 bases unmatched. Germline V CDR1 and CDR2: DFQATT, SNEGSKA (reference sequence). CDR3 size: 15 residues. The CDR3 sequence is CSAPTSGGAPDTQYF. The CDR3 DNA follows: TGCAGTGCTCCAACCAGCGGGGGGGCCCCAGATACGCAGTATTTT.

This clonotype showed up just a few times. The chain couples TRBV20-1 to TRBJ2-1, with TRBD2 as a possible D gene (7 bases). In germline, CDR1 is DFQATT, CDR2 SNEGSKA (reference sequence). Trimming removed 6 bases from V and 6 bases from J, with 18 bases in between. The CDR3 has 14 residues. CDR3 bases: TGCAGTGCCACAGGAGGGGGGGCCTTCAATGAGCAGTTCTTC. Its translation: CSATGGGAFNEQFF.

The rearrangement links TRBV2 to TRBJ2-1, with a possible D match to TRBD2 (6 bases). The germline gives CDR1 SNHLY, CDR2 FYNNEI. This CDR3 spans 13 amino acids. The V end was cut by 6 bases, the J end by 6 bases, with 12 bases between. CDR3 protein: CASSARDSNEQFF. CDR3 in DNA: TGTGCCAGCAGCGCTCGGGACTCCAATGAGCAGTTCTTC. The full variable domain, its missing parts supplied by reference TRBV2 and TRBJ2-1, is EPEVTQTPSHQVTQMGQEVILRCVPISNHLYFYWYRQILGQKVEFLVSFYNNEISEKSEIFDDQFSVERPDGSNFTLKIRSTKLEDSAMYFCASSARDSNEQFFGPGTRLTVL.